These 10 T cell receptor beta chains were sequenced from one sample in a study of response to subunit inactivated influenza vaccine. TCRdb re-analysed the RT-PCR reads in MiXCR, keeping a single row per CDR3 protein. The sample holds hundreds of thousands of distinct CDR3 sequences, 20% to 25% seen once. This material consisted of PBMCs from blood, taken less than 22 months after vaccination. The receptors were sampled from a man between 50 and 69 years old who received an inactivated influenza vaccine.

V and J are TRBV10-3 and TRBJ2-7; the D gene is possibly TRBD1 (6 bases). This CDR3 contains 12 residues. The germline V gene has CDR1 ENHRY and CDR2 SYGVKD. V lost 11 bases and J 5 bases, leaving 16 bases between the germline ends. The CDR3 bases are TGTGCCTCACGACAGGAAGGCGACGAGCAGTACTTC. This encodes CASRQEGDEQYF.

This chain joins TRBV6-5 and TRBJ2-7; perhaps TRBD2 as D (6 bases). Per the germline V gene, CDR1 is MNHEY and CDR2 is SVGAGI. The length of the CDR3 is 14 residues. Between the trimmed V and J ends, which lost 7 bases and 1 base, there was a span of 14 bases. The CDR3 nucleotides are TGTGCCAGCACTCTACTTGGGGGGTCCTACGAGCAGTACTTC. Encoded protein: CASTLLGGSYEQYF.

The CDR3, as DNA: TGTGCCAGCAGTTCCGCCGCTAGCGGAGCCTACAATGAGCAGTTCTTC. Translating gives CASSSAASGAYNEQFF. The V and J genes are TRBV27 and TRBJ2-1; 7 bases line up with TRBD2. Germline CDR1 is MNHEY and CDR2 is SMNVEV (reference sequence). J was trimmed by 2 bases and V by 4 bases; bases with no gene match: 8. CDR3 length: 16 amino acids.

The table lists this clonotype with a few counts. The chain employs TRBV2 and TRBJ2-5; TRBD2 matches 9 bases. CDR1 and CDR2 from the germline V gene are SNHLY and FYNNEI. V was pared by 5 bases and J by 4 bases, with 8 bases of the junction left unmatched. This CDR3 spans 15 amino acids. In nucleotides, the CDR3 is TGTGCCAGCAGTTTCCGTGGGACTAGCTTAGAGACCCAGTACTTC. It encodes CASSFRGTSLETQYF.

The chain recombines TRBV7-2 with TRBJ1-2; D gene unclear. The germline V gene encodes CDR1 SGHTA and CDR2 FQGNSA. The CDR3 consists of 14 residues. Trimming took off 4 bases at V and 8 bases at J, with 17 bases between the two ends. The CDR3 nucleotides are TGTGCCAGCAGCTCCCATTGGTTATTCAGGGGCTACACCTTC. Amino acid sequence: CASSSHWLFRGYTF.

Only a few counts were recorded for this clonotype. The rearrangement uses TRBV27 and TRBJ1-5, with 7 bases fitting TRBD1. Trimming cost V 6 bases and J 1 base; bases outside gene matches: 9. Germline CDR1 reads MNHEY; CDR2 reads SMNVEV (reference sequence). This CDR3 contains 16 residues. This chain's CDR3 is CASRAEGAGSNQPQHF. CDR3 bases: TGTGCCAGCAGAGCGGAGGGGGCTGGGAGCAATCAGCCCCAGCATTTT.

The gene calls are TRBV7-9 and TRBJ2-1, with 11 bases aligning to TRBD2. V was clipped by 3 bases and J by 5 bases; unmatched bases: 3. CDR1 is SEHNR and CDR2 is FQNEAQ in the germline V gene (reference sequence). CDR3 size: 15 residues. CDR3 sequence: CASSFSGRAHNEQFF. The CDR3 DNA reads TGTGCCAGCAGCTTTAGCGGGAGGGCTCACAATGAGCAGTTCTTC. The full variable domain, with the rest looked up from reference TRBV7-9 and TRBJ2-1, is DTGVSQNPRHKITKRGQNVTFRCDPISEHNRLYWYRQTLGQGPEFLTYFQNEAQLEKSRLLSDRFSAERPKGSFSTLEIQRTEQGDSAMYLCASSFSGRAHNEQFFGPGTRLTVL.

This clonotype occurred many times. The chain has TRBV5-4 and TRBJ1-2; D unclear. V lost 0 bases and J lost 0, with 9 bases in between. Germline V CDR1 and CDR2: SGHNT, YYREEE (reference sequence). This CDR3 is 15 amino acids long. DNA for the CDR3: TGTGCCAGCAGCTTGGCGGGAGGTACTAACTATGGCTACACCTTC. Its translation is CASSLAGGTNYGYTF.

V and J are TRBV7-8 and TRBJ2-5; D not certain. The ends were cut back, 1 base at V and 5 bases at J, with 8 bases in the middle. CDR1 and CDR2 from the germline V gene are SGHVS and FQNEAQ. This CDR3 has 13 amino acids. The CDR3 is CASSLVTLETQYF. The CDR3 nucleotides read TGTGCCAGCAGCTTAGTTACCTTGGAGACCCAGTACTTC.

This clonotype has more than one count but fewer than ten. The chain combines TRBV19 with TRBJ2-2; 11 nucleotides agree with TRBD2. There are 16 residues in the CDR3. After removal of 5 bases from V and 6 bases from J, the junction contained 8 bases not matched to a gene. CDR1 is LNHDA, CDR2 SQIVND, per germline (reference sequence). The CDR3 is CASSHSGRASPGELFF. In DNA, the CDR3 is TGTGCCAGTAGTCATAGCGGGAGGGCCTCTCCCGGGGAGCTGTTTTTT.